Described below is a single TCR beta chain sequence and its context. No antigen is known for it. Generated by immunoSEQ multiplex PCR, the TCRdb table keeps only in-frame clones and is missing some. The table records 2,500,000 or so clones, approximately 94% of them present only once. The data originate from a study of shared clonotypes between healthy human individuals. Background on the study: Three plates were used per donor for CD4 naive, three for CD4 memory, two for CD8 naive and one for CD8 memory.

Every contributor of samples was a Caucasian grown-up residing in Nashville, Tennessee. Study results and caveats: It was observed that roughly 4.8% of naive CD4 clonotypes were shared across a handful of donors. Large sequencing depth failed to make sorted-subset sequencing complete, rarefaction showed.

Trimming removed 0 bases at V and 1 base at J, with 4 bases between. This CDR3 spans 14 amino acids. Per germline, CDR1 SGDLS and CDR2 YYNGEE. Specimen: naive CD4+ T cells sorted from blood. Subset meaning: CD45RA+ positively selected. The rearrangement uses TRBV9 and TRBJ2-2; D is undetermined. This receptor was taken from a man between 18 and 35 years old in good health. CDR3 DNA sequence: TGTGCCAGCAGCGTAGAACAGAACACCGGGGAGCTGTTTTTT. Translated: CASSVEQNTGELFF.